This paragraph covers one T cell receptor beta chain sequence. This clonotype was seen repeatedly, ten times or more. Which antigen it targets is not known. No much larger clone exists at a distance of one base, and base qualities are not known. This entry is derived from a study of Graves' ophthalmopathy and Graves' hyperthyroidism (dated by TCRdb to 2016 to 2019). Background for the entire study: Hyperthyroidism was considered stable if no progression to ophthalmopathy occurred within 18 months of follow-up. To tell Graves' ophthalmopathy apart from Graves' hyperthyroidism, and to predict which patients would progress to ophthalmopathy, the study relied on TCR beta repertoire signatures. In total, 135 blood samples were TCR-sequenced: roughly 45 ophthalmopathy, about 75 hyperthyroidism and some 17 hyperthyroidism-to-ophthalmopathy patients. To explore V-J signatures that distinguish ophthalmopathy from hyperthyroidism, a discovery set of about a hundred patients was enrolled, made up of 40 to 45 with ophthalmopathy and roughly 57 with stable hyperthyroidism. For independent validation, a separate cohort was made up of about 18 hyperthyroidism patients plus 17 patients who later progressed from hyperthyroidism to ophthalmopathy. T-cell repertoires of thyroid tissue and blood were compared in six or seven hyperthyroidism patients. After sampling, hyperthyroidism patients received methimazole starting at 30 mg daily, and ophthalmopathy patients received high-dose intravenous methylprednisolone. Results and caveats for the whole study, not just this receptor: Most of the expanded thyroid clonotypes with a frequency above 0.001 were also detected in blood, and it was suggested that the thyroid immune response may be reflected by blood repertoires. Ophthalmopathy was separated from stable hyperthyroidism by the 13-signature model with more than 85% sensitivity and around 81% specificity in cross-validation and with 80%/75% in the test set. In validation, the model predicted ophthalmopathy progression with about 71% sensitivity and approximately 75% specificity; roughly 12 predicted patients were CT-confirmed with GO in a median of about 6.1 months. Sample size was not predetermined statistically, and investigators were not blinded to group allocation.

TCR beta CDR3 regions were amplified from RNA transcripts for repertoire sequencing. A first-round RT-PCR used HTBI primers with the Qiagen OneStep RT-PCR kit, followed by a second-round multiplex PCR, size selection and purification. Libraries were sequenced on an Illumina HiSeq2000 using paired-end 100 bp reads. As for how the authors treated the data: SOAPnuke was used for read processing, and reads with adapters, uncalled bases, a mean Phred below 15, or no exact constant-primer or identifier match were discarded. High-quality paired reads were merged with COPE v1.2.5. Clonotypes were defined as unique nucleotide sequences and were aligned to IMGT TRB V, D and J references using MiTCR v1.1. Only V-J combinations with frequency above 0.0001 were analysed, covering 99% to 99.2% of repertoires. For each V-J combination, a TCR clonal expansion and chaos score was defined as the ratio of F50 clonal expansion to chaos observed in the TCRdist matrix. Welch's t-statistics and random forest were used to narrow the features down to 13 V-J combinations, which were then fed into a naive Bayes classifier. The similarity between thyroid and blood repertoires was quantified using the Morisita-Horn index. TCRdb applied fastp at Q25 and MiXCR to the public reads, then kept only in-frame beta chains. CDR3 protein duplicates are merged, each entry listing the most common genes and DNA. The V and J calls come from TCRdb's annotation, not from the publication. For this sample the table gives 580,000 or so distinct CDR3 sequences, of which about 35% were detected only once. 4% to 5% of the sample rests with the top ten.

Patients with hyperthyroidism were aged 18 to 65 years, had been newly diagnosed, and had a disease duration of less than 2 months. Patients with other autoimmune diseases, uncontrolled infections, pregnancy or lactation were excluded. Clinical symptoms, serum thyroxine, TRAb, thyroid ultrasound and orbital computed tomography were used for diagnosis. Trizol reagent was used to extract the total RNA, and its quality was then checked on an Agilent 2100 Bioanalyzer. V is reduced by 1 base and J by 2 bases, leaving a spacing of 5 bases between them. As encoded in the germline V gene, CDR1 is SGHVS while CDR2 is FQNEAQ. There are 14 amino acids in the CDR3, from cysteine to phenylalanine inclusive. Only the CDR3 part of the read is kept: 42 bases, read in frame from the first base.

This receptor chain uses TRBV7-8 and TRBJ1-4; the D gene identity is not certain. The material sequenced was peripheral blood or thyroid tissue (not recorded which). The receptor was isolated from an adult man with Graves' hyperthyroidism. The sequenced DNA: TGTGCCAGCAGCTTAGGGTCCACTAATGAAAAACTGTTTTTT. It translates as CASSLGSTNEKLFF.